The T cell receptor beta chain described here comes from a study of Ad26.COV2.S vaccination and SARS-CoV-2 variants. Study-wide findings and caveats: There was a possibility that the TCR breadth and depth analyses underestimated total T cell responses. Recipients of either vaccine or placebo displayed similar breadth of non-spike TCRs.

The CDR3 extends over 15 amino acids. CDR1 and CDR2 (germline): LNHDA, SQIVND (reference sequence). J gave up 5 bases and V 3 bases, and 6 bases lay outside the gene matches. This table comes from immunoSEQ multiplex PCR, and its TCRdb copy is limited to in-frame clones, with some not included. The sample carries around 450,000 clones, approximately 88% recorded once. Regarding this clone: Its cognate antigen is unknown.

Regarding treatment: around 19 received Ad26.COV2.S at low or high dose, single or two shots; several received placebo; per-sample allocation not given. Each sample was drawn 63 days after the first injection (of vaccine or placebo). An Ad26 vector was used to express Wuhan-strain SARS-CoV-2 spike as the vaccine. This receptor was obtained from a person between 18 and 59 years old who received the Ad26.COV2.S COVID-19 vaccine or a placebo. The chain has TRBV19 and TRBJ2-5; 10 positions agree with TRBD1. Sequenced material: peripheral blood, taken in a trial of Ad26.COV2.S vaccine versus placebo. CDR3 coding DNA: TGTGCCAGTAGTATGGGGACAGGGGCCAGGGAGACCCAGTACTTC. Translation gives CASSMGTGARETQYF.